This TCR beta chain is from a study of beta chain features in type 1 diabetes. General observations from the study: Moderately but significantly shorter TCRB CDR3s were found in Type 1 diabetes patients in all four CD4+ subsets.

The isolated RNA, all of it, was reverse transcribed, so expressed TCRB transcripts were what got sequenced. This table comes from immunoSEQ multiplex PCR, and its TCRdb copy is limited to in-frame clones, with some not included. The sample contains about 42,000 clones, approximately 48% of which appear only once. This clone showed up just a few times. Its antigen is undetermined. The CDR3 spans 11 residues. Germline lookup yields CDR1 SGHRS and CDR2 YFSETQ. V was trimmed by 7 bases and J by 2 bases, leaving 7 bases between them. The chain couples TRBV5-1 to TRBJ2-7; D perhaps matches TRBD1 (6 bases). The source is a woman aged 30 to 39 in good health. The sample taken for sequencing was stem cell memory CD4+ T cells from blood. The CDR3 DNA reads as TGCGCCAGCGGGGACACCTACGAGCAGTACTTC. It encodes CASGDTYEQYF. The full variable domain, in which reference TRBV5-1 and TRBJ2-7 provide the parts outside the CDR3, is KAGVTQTPRYLIKTRGQQVTLSCSPISGHRSVSWYQQTPGQGLQFLFEYFSETQRNKGNFPGRFSGRQFSNSRSEMNVSTLELGDSALYLCASGDTYEQYFGPGTRLTVT.